This note documents a single T cell receptor beta chain sequence. The antigen remains unidentified. Germline V gene data show CDR1 as SGHDT and CDR2 as YYEEEE. The CDR3 is 15 residues long. V was trimmed by 4 bases and J by 2 bases, leaving 10 bases between them. The record originates from a study of T cells in narcolepsy. The overall study: Healthy controls were enrolled alongside patients with narcolepsy type 1 or type 2.

Method: immunoSEQ multiplex PCR; TCRdb's copy keeps in-frame clones and lacks some. The data show around 30,000 clones, around 86% seen once. Study results and limitations: In some patient and control memory CD4+ samples, autoreactive clones were absent. Comparing one patient's CSF and blood CD4+ clonotypes highlighted HCRT- and TRIB2-specific autoreactive clonotypes. Healthy controls reportedly lacked the autoreactive clonotypes serially found in patients' blood.

The source of this sequence is a human donor with narcolepsy. Sequenced material: CD45RA- memory CD4+ T cells from PBMCs. The chain recombines TRBV5-6 with TRBJ1-6, with D unresolved. The CDR3 is CASSPAGAYNSPLHF. CDR3 coding DNA: TGTGCCAGCAGCCCCGCCGGGGCCTATAATTCACCCCTCCACTTT.